These 2 T cell receptor beta chains share one sample of origin, sequenced in a study of OX40 agonist ivuxolimab in advanced cancers. Libraries were prepared by immunoSEQ multiplex PCR; TCRdb keeps only in-frame clonotypes and omits some of them. The table shows over 60,000 clones, with over 75% occurring only once. The input for sequencing was CD4+ or CD8+ T cells sorted from blood, taken in a trial of the OX40 agonist ivuxolimab. These receptor sequences come from an adult with an advanced solid tumor such as melanoma, head and neck, liver or kidney cancer.

The chain combines TRBV19 with TRBJ1-5; D is undetermined. Trimming pared 4 bases from V and 0 bases from J, leaving 10 bases between. The CDR3 totals 15 residues. Germline CDR1 reads LNHDA; CDR2 reads SQIVND (reference sequence). The CDR3 reads CASSTWINSNQPQHF. In DNA form, the CDR3 reads TGTGCCAGTAGTACCTGGATCAATAGCAATCAGCCCCAGCATTTT.

The table lists this clone with a few counts. The chain has TRBV5-4 and TRBJ2-1; 13 bases fit TRBD2. V shed 4 bases and J 6 bases; nucleotides not matched to a gene: 4. The CDR3 runs to 15 residues. Germline V gives CDR1 SGHNT, CDR2 YYREEE (reference sequence). Written as DNA, the CDR3 is TGTGCCAGCAGCCCCGGGACTAGCGGGACCAATGAGCAGTTCTTC. Protein sequence: CASSPGTSGTNEQFF.